This T cell receptor beta chain was captured by sequencing in a study of blood T cells in healthy people across ages. General study results and limits: Both naive CD4+ cell counts and diversity were greater in long-lived donors than in aged donors. Those diversity estimates obtained from one million T cells were thought to be underestimates. Across the age range, TCR beta diversity per million T cells fell in a roughly linear way.

Of note for this clonotype: Antigen specificity is unknown.

V dropped 0 bases and J dropped 3; count of bases not matched to a gene: 6. Per germline, CDR1 SGDLS and CDR2 YYNGEE. The CDR3 runs 17 residues. Alongside a J-beta primer mix, a sample-barcoded 5' primer served in a second PCR lasting about 6 to 11 cycles. TCRdb analysed the 5' RACE reads with MiXCR anew, one entry per CDR3 protein. The sample yields about 1,500,000 distinct CDR3 sequences, 28% seen once. The receptor was isolated from a woman aged 25 to 39 in good health. Sequencing was done on a sample of blood. This sequence joins TRBV9 and TRBJ2-3; 11 bases are a match to TRBD2. The CDR3 reads CASSVAASGGITDTQYF. Here the CDR3 DNA reads TGTGCCAGCAGCGTAGCGGCTAGCGGGGGGATAACAGATACGCAGTATTTT.